The rows below give T cell receptor beta chains drawn from one sample of a study of cytotoxic CD8 clonotypes in ibrutinib-treated CLL. Sequencing used immunoSEQ multiplex PCR; TCRdb keeps in-frame clones, though not all of them. Of tens of thousands of clones listed, about 70% are singletons. The material sequenced was PBMCs, taken after 12 months of ibrutinib treatment. These receptors originate from a human donor with chronic lymphocytic leukemia. Each CDR3 is given with its conserved first and last residue. Each record gives: CDR3 DNA, CDR3 protein, D gene, V gene, clone size, J gene. A D gene is named only where the DNA matches it firmly. A clone size is listed for some rows: how often the clone was seen (once, few, many), or a class if it is expanded.

TGTGCCAGCAGCTTAGCCGGGTACTCCTACAATGAGCAGTTCTTC,CASSLAGYSYNEQFF,-,TRBV7-9,once,TRBJ2-1
TGCGCCAGCAATATCAAGACTAGCGAGGCTACCTCCTACAATGAGCAGTTCTTC,CASNIKTSEATSYNEQFF,TRBD2,TRBV5-1,-,TRBJ2-1
TGTGCCAGCTTTACGCGGATGAACACTGAAGCTTTCTTT,CASFTRMNTEAFF,-,TRBV28,-,TRBJ1-1
TGTGCCAGTAGGGAAGGGACAGAAGAGACCCAGTACTTC,CASREGTEETQYF,TRBD1,TRBV19,-,TRBJ2-5
TGTGCCAGTAGTATAGAGGGGGGCAACATTCAGTACTTC,CASSIEGGNIQYF,-,TRBV19,-,TRBJ2-4
TGTGCCAGCAGTCCAGACAGCTCCTACGAGCAGTACTTC,CASSPDSSYEQYF,-,TRBV27,once,TRBJ2-7
TGTGCCAGCAGCACTCAGGGGTCTAATGAAAAACTGTTTTTT,CASSTQGSNEKLFF,-,TRBV28,-,TRBJ1-4
TGTGCCAGCAGCCCTGGGACAGGGACCAAATACGAGCAGTACTTC,CASSPGTGTKYEQYF,TRBD1,TRBV7-2,-,TRBJ2-7
TGTGCCTGGAGTGTATGGGGTGCCGGGGAGCTGTTTTTT,CAWSVWGAGELFF,-,TRBV30,-,TRBJ2-2
TGTGCCAGCAGCTTTGGGGCAGACAGGGGCCGGTATCGGAACACTGAAGCTTTCTTT,CASSFGADRGRYRNTEAFF,TRBD1,TRBV11-2,-,TRBJ1-1
TGCGCCAGCAGCTTAGGACTAGCGGGGTATCATCAAGAGACCCAGTACTTC,CASSLGLAGYHQETQYF,TRBD2,TRBV5-1,-,TRBJ2-5
TGTGCCAGCAGCTTCGACAGTTTTAATGAGCAGTTCTTC,CASSFDSFNEQFF,-,TRBV7-9,-,TRBJ2-1
TGTGCCAGCAGCCTCACAGGGGTAAACATTCAGTACTTC,CASSLTGVNIQYF,TRBD1,TRBV14,once,TRBJ2-4
TGTGCCACCATGGCCCAGGGGACGTACACTGAAGCTTTCTTT,CATMAQGTYTEAFF,-,TRBV28,-,TRBJ1-1
TGTGCCAGCAGCTTAGGATCCGGCCAAGAGACCCAGTACTTC,CASSLGSGQETQYF,-,TRBV7-2,-,TRBJ2-5
TGTGCCAGCAGTTACTCGTGGGGGGCAGTCACCTACGAGCAGTACTTC,CASSYSWGAVTYEQYF,-,TRBV6-5,-,TRBJ2-7
TGTGCCAGCAGCCCGGAGGGACAGATCTCCTACGAGCAGTACTTC,CASSPEGQISYEQYF,-,TRBV4-2,-,TRBJ2-7
TGTGCCAGCAGCGTGGACAGCTACGAGCAGTACTTC,CASSVDSYEQYF,-,TRBV11-3,-,TRBJ2-7
TGTGCCAGCAGTTTACGTTCCGACCTCATTGGCTACACCTTC,CASSLRSDLIGYTF,-,TRBV27,-,TRBJ1-2
TGTGCCAGCAGGTACAGCTATGGCTACACCTTC,CASRYSYGYTF,-,TRBV2,-,TRBJ1-2
TGCGCCAGCAGCTTGGGGGGGGCCGAGAATGAGCAGTTCTTC,CASSLGGAENEQFF,-,TRBV5-1,once,TRBJ2-1
TGTGCCAGCAGTCATAAAGAGACCCAGTACTTC,CASSHKETQYF,-,TRBV6-6,-,TRBJ2-5
TGTGCCAGTATAGCGGGGGGACCCCCCTACGAGCAGTACTTC,CASIAGGPPYEQYF,TRBD2,TRBV28,-,TRBJ2-7
TGCAGCGCGGGGGGGGGACCTAAAGGGACCCAGTACTTC,CSAGGGPKGTQYF,TRBD2,TRBV29-1,-,TRBJ2-5
TGTGCCAGCAGGGATTTGAACACTGAAGCTTTCTTT,CASRDLNTEAFF,-,TRBV7-9,few,TRBJ1-1
TGTGCTAGCGGAAGGGGACTAGCATCCGAAGAGACCCAGTACTTC,CASGRGLASEETQYF,TRBD2,TRBV7-7,once,TRBJ2-5
TGCGCCAGCAGCCCCGCGGGGGAGGACTATGGCTACACCTTC,CASSPAGEDYGYTF,-,TRBV5-1,few,TRBJ1-2
TGTGCCAGCTACCGGGGCACAGCTGAGAAAGGCTACACCTTC,CASYRGTAEKGYTF,-,TRBV18,once,TRBJ1-2
TGCGCCAGCAGTGATAAAGGGCGCTCCTACGAGCAGTACTTC,CASSDKGRSYEQYF,-,TRBV10-1,-,TRBJ2-7
TGTGCCTGGAGTGTTTTGGGTCCCTACAATGAGCAGTTCTTC,CAWSVLGPYNEQFF,-,TRBV30,-,TRBJ2-1
TGTGCCAGCAGGGTCTGGGGACGGTCGAACACCGGGGAGCTGTTTTTT,CASRVWGRSNTGELFF,-,TRBV6-6,-,TRBJ2-2
TGTGCCAGCAGCGTAGATGAGCTCAAACCCGGTTTAGACTATGGCTACACCTTC,CASSVDELKPGLDYGYTF,-,TRBV9,-,TRBJ1-2
TGTGCCAGCAGTTTGGCAGGGATAGATACGCAGTATTTT,CASSLAGIDTQYF,-,TRBV27,-,TRBJ2-3
TGTGCCAGCTCACCGGGGCTACCCGGTGTTCCTAACTATGGCTACACCTTC,CASSPGLPGVPNYGYTF,-,TRBV18,-,TRBJ1-2
TGTGCCATCGGGGATGACAGGGGGCTGTCCTACGAGCAGTACTTC,CAIGDDRGLSYEQYF,TRBD1,TRBV10-3,-,TRBJ2-7
TGTGCCAGCAGCGGGGCGTCAGGAAACACCATATATTTT,CASSGASGNTIYF,-,TRBV7-3,-,TRBJ1-3
TGTGCCAGCAGCCAAGTCGGGGGGTTGTACCAAGAGACCCAGTACTTC,CASSQVGGLYQETQYF,TRBD2,TRBV14,-,TRBJ2-5
TGTGCCAGCAGTTTGGACGGGGGGGGCCAAGATGAGCAGTTCTTC,CASSLDGGGQDEQFF,TRBD2,TRBV28,-,TRBJ2-1
TGCAGCGACCAGGGCCTGGGCACTGAAGCTTTCTTT,CSDQGLGTEAFF,-,TRBV29-1,-,TRBJ1-1
TGCGCCAGCTTAATCTGTAAGCCCCAGCATTTT,CASLICKPQHF,-,TRBV10-1,-,TRBJ1-5
TGTGCCAGCAGCTTCGACACAGATACGCAGTATTTT,CASSFDTDTQYF,-,TRBV5-4,-,TRBJ2-3
TGTGCCAGCAGCCCCTTGAAGACAGGACAAAAGCGAAACGAGCAGTACTTC,CASSPLKTGQKRNEQYF,-,TRBV7-9,few,TRBJ2-7
TGTGCCAGCAGTTACTCTCCCGGGGTCTATAATTCACCCCTCCACTTT,CASSYSPGVYNSPLHF,-,TRBV6-5,-,TRBJ1-6
TGTGCCAGCAGCCGACAGACCCAGTACTTC,CASSRQTQYF,-,TRBV7-2,-,TRBJ2-5
TGTGCCAGCAGCTCAACAGGGGCCTACGAGCAGTACTTC,CASSSTGAYEQYF,TRBD1,TRBV7-9,-,TRBJ2-7
TGCGCCAGCAGCTTGGCCTTCGACATTAAATCAACTAATGAAAAACTGTTTTTT,CASSLAFDIKSTNEKLFF,-,TRBV5-1,-,TRBJ1-4
TGTGCCAGCAGCCAAGTGACCGAAAGGGAGGAAAAACTGTTTTTT,CASSQVTEREEKLFF,-,TRBV14,few,TRBJ1-4
TGTGCCAGCACGCCTATGGGGCTAACCGAAGAGACCCAGTACTTC,CASTPMGLTEETQYF,-,TRBV9,-,TRBJ2-5
TGTGCCATCAGTGATATAGCGGGGGGGCCTCTCAAAGGGCAGTTCTTC,CAISDIAGGPLKGQFF,TRBD2,TRBV10-3,-,TRBJ2-1
TGTGCCAGCAGCTCGACTCCGGGACAGAAATATGGCTACACCTTC,CASSSTPGQKYGYTF,TRBD1,TRBV7-3,-,TRBJ1-2
TGTGCCAGCAGCTTAGACCCTGATCGTAGCTTTTCTAAATATTTT,CASSLDPDRSFSKYF,-,TRBV11-2,-,TRBJ1-3
TGTGCCAGCAGCCGGGACAGCTATGGCTACACCTTC,CASSRDSYGYTF,TRBD1,TRBV2,-,TRBJ1-2
TGTGCCAGCAGTTCCCCGGTGGCCGGACAGGGGTACGAGCAGTACTTC,CASSSPVAGQGYEQYF,TRBD1,TRBV6-5,-,TRBJ2-7
TGTGCCAGCAGCCCGGGGCGGGACAATGAGCAGTTCTTC,CASSPGRDNEQFF,-,TRBV7-3,-,TRBJ2-1
TGTGCCAGCCGCGTCGGACAGGCGAGCTCCTACGAGCAGTACTTC,CASRVGQASSYEQYF,TRBD1,TRBV11-2,-,TRBJ2-7
TGTGCCAGCACTCCCTTGGGTCAGACGATTTACGAGCAGTACTTC,CASTPLGQTIYEQYF,-,TRBV27,-,TRBJ2-7
TGTGCCAGCAGACAAAGACTTCTAGGGGTCGGCTATGGCTACACCTTC,CASRQRLLGVGYGYTF,-,TRBV27,-,TRBJ1-2